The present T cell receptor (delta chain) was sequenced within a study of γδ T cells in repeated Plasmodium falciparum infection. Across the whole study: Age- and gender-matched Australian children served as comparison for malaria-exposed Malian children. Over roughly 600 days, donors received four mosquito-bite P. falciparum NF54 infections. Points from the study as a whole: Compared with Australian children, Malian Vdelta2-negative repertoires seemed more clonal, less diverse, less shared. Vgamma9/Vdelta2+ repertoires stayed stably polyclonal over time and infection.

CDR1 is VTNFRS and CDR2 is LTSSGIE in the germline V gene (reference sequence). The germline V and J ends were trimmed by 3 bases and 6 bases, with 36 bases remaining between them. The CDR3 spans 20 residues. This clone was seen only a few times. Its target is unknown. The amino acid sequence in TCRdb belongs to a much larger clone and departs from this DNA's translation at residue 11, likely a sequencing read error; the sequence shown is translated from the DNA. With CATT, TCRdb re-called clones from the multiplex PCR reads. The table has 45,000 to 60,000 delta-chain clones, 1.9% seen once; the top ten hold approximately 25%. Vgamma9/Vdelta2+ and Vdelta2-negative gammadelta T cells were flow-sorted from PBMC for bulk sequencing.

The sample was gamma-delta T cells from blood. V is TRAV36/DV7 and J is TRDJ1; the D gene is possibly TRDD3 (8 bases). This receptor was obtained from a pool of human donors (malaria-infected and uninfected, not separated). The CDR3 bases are TGTGCTGTGGCTCGCTGGGATTCCTACGGGACTACTGGGGGTCGAAATAAACTCATCTTT. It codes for CAVARWDSYGTTGGRNKLIF.